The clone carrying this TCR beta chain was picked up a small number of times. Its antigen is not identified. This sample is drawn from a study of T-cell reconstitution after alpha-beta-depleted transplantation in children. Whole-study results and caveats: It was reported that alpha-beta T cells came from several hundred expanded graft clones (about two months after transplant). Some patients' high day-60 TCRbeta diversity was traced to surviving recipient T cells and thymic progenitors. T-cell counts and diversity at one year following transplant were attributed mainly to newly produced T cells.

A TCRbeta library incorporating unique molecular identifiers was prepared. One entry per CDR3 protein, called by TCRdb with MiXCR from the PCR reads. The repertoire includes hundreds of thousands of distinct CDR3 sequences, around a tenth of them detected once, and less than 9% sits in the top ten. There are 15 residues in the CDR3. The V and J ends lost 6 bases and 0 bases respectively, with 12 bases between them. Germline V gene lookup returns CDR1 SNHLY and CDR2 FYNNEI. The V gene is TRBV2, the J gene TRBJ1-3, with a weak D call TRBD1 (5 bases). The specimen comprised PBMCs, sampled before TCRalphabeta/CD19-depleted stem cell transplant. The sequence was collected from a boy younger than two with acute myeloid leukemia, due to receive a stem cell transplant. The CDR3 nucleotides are TGTGCCAGCAGAACTCAGGGCCTCTCTGGAAACACCATATATTTT. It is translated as CASRTQGLSGNTIYF.